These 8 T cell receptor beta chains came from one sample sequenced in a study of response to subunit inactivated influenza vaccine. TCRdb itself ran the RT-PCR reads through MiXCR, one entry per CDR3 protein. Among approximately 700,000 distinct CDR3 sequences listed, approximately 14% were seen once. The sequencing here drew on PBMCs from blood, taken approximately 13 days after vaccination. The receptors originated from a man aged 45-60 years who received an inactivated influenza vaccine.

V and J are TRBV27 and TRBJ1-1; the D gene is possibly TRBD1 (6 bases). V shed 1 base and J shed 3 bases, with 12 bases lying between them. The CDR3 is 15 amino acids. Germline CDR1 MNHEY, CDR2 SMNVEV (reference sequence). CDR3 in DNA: TGTGCCAGCAGTTTATACGGGGGCAAGGACACTGAAGCTTTCTTT. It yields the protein CASSLYGGKDTEAFF.

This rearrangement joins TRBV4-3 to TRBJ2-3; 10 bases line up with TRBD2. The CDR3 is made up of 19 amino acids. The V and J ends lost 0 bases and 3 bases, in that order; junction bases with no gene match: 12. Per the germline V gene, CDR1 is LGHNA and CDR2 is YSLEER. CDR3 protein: CASSQEGWASGSWTDTQYF. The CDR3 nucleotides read TGCGCCAGCAGCCAAGAGGGTTGGGCTAGCGGGAGTTGGACAGATACGCAGTATTTT.

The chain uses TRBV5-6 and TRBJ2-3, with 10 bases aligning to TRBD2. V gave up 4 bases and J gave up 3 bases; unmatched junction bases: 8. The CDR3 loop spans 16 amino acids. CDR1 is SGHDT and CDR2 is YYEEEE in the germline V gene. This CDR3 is CASSQAGTSVTDTQYF. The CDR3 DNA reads TGTGCCAGCAGCCAGGCCGGGACTAGCGTGACAGATACGCAGTATTTT.

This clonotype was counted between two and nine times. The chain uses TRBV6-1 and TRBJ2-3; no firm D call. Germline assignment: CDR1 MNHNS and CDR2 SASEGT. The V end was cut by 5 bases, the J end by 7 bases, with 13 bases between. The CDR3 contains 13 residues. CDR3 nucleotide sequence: TGTGCCAGCAGTCCCACGGGTGCACATACGCAGTATTTT. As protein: CASSPTGAHTQYF.

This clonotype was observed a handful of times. CDR3 amino acids: CASSLPAAINEQFF. The CDR3 coding sequence is TGTGCCAGCAGCTTACCAGCGGCGATAAATGAGCAGTTCTTC. This chain links TRBV11-2 with TRBJ2-1; D may be TRBD2 (5 bases). This CDR3 spans 14 amino acids. Trimming pared 2 bases from V and 7 bases from J, leaving 12 bases between. From germline, CDR1 is SGHAT and CDR2 FQNNGV.

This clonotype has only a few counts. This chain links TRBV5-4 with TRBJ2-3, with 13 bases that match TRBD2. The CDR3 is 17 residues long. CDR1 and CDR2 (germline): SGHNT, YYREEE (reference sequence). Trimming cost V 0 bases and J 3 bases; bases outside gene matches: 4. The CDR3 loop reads CASSLVLAGGYTDTQYF. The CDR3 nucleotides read TGTGCCAGCAGCTTGGTACTAGCGGGGGGGTATACAGATACGCAGTATTTT. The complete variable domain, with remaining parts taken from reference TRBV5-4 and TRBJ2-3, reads ETGVTQSPTHLIKTRGQQVTLRCSSQSGHNTVSWYQQALGQGPQFIFQYYREEENGRGNFPPRFSGLQFPNYSSELNVNALELDDSALYLCASSLVLAGGYTDTQYFGPGTRLTVL.

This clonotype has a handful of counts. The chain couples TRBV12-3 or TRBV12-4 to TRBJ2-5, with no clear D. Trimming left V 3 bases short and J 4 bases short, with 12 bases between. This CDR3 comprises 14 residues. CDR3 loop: CASSFGTVGETQYF. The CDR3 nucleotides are TGTGCCAGCAGTTTCGGAACGGTTGGAGAGACCCAGTACTTC.

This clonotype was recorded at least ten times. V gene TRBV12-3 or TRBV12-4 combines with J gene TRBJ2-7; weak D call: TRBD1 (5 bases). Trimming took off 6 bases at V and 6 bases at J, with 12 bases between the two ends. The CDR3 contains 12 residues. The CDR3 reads CASSRQGSEQYF. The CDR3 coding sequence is TGTGCCAGCAGCCGGCAGGGCTCCGAGCAGTACTTC.